A selection of T cell receptor beta chains follows, all from one sample in a study of T cells in Graves' hyperthyroidism and ophthalmopathy. TCRdb passed the multiplex PCR reads through MiXCR, listing each CDR3 protein once. The profile covers around 420,000 distinct CDR3 sequences, with approximately 13% appearing a single time and approximately 5.3% taken by the ten largest. Specimen: blood. These receptors were obtained from a woman aged 18 to 35 with Graves' hyperthyroidism. Both conserved end residues are part of each CDR3. A D gene is named only where the DNA matches it firmly. Size values are once, few and many counts, or a class for expanded clones, and some rows have none.

TRBV6-1	many	-	TRBJ1-6	TGTGCCAGCAGTGAACTACAGGGAGTACGGTCACCCCTCCACTTT	CASSELQGVRSPLHF
TRBV5-4	many	-	TRBJ1-1	TGTGCCAGCAGCCATGCCGGCGGGCCGAACACTGAAGCTTTCTTT	CASSHAGGPNTEAFF
TRBV10-3	-	TRBD2	TRBJ2-5	TGTGCCATCAGTGGACTAGCGGGAATCGAGACCCAGTACTTC	CAISGLAGIETQYF
TRBV7-8	many	-	TRBJ2-1	TGTGCCAGCAGCCCAAGACAGTACAATGAGCAGTTCTTC	CASSPRQYNEQFF
TRBV20-1	few	-	TRBJ1-5	TGCAGTGCTAGAGATGGTGGCAGTAATCAGCCCCAGCATTTT	CSARDGGSNQPQHF
TRBV2	many	-	TRBJ2-3	TGTGCCAGCAGTGAAGGTCAGGGCTTCTTTCAGGATACGCAGTATTTT	CASSEGQGFFQDTQYF
TRBV28	many	-	TRBJ2-7	TGTGCCAGCTCGGGGAGGGGGAGAGGGGCGTACGAGCAGTACTTC	CASSGRGRGAYEQYF
TRBV2	few	TRBD1	TRBJ1-2	TGTGCCAGCATGGACAGGGAGGACTATGGCTACACCTTC	CASMDREDYGYTF
TRBV20-1	few	-	TRBJ2-5	TGCAGTGCTTTACCACCGGGACAACCTCAAGAGACCCAGTACTTC	CSALPPGQPQETQYF
TRBV6-1	-	TRBD1	TRBJ1-5	TGTGCCAGCAGCACCGGGACAGGGAGTCAGCCCCAGCATTTT	CASSTGTGSQPQHF
TRBV7-3	many	-	TRBJ1-1	TGTGCCAGCAGCTCCCAACAGGAAACTGAAGCTTTCTTT	CASSSQQETEAFF
TRBV13	-	TRBD2	TRBJ2-2	TGTGCCAGCAGCTTAGGACTAGCGGGGGCCCTGAACACCGGGGAGCTGTTTTTT	CASSLGLAGALNTGELFF
TRBV29-1	few	-	TRBJ1-2	TGCAGCGTTGAAGATCGTAGGGGGGCGAGCTATGGCTACACCTTC	CSVEDRRGASYGYTF
TRBV2	many	TRBD2	TRBJ2-1	TGTGCCAGCAGTTCGATGACTAGCGGAGCCTACAATGAGCAGTTCTTC	CASSSMTSGAYNEQFF
TRBV2	-	-	TRBJ2-2	TGTGCCAGCAGTCCCGGGGGCCCTCGTATCCCGCAGCCCGGGGAGCTGTTTTTT	CASSPGGPRIPQPGELFF
TRBV7-2	many	TRBD1	TRBJ1-2	TGTGCCAGCAGTTCCGGACAGGGCGGAGGCTACACCTTC	CASSSGQGGGYTF
TRBV28	many	TRBD1	TRBJ1-5	TGTGCCAGCAGCTACTTAGGGGTCGGGACAGGGAATCAGCCCCAGCATTTT	CASSYLGVGTGNQPQHF
TRBV27	many	-	TRBJ2-1	TGTGCCAGCAGTTTCACCGGGACAGGGAGCGGGAGCCCCCACAATGAGCAGTTCTTC	CASSFTGTGSGSPHNEQFF
TRBV28	-	-	TRBJ2-1	TGTGCCAGCAGTTTGAAGGGGGCCTACAATGAGCAGTTCTTC	CASSLKGAYNEQFF
TRBV10-1	few	-	TRBJ2-3	TGCGCCAGCAGTGAGTCTATAAGAGATACGCAGTATTTT	CASSESIRDTQYF
TRBV29-1	-	TRBD1	TRBJ1-3	TGCAGCGTTGGGCCAGGGGGCGCTGGAAACACCATATATTTT	CSVGPGGAGNTIYF
TRBV11-2	-	-	TRBJ1-5	TGTGCCAGCAGCCCGTCCCAGGGTTATAGCAATCAGCCCCAGCATTTT	CASSPSQGYSNQPQHF
TRBV12-3/TRBV12-4	many	-	TRBJ1-5	TGTGCCAGCAGTTTAGCCGTCGGTTCCGTTCAGCCCCAGCATTTT	CASSLAVGSVQPQHF
TRBV5-4	-	TRBD1	TRBJ1-4	TGTGCCAGCAGCCAGGGACAGTATGCAACTAATGAAAAACTGTTTTTT	CASSQGQYATNEKLFF
TRBV12-3/TRBV12-4	-	-	TRBJ2-2	TGTGCCAGCAGGGAGGGGCGGAGGACCGGGGAGCTGTTTTTT	CASREGRRTGELFF
TRBV28	many	TRBD2	TRBJ2-3	TGTGCCAGCAGTTCAGCCCCGATAGCGGGAGATGACGCAGATACGCAGTATTTT	CASSSAPIAGDDADTQYF
TRBV5-1	many	-	TRBJ1-2	TGCGCCAGCGCAATGACGGGACGGATAAACTATGGCTACACCTTC	CASAMTGRINYGYTF
TRBV7-2	many	-	TRBJ1-1	TGTGCCAGCAGCTTATTTATGGGCATGAACACTGAAGCTTTCTTT	CASSLFMGMNTEAFF
TRBV7-2	few	TRBD2	TRBJ2-5	TGTGCCAGCAGCGGGGGACTAGCGGGAGTGGGAGAGACCCAGTACTTC	CASSGGLAGVGETQYF
TRBV7-2	-	TRBD2	TRBJ2-2	TGTGCCAGCAGCCGATCCGGACTAGCGGGAATGACCGGGGAGCTGTTTTTT	CASSRSGLAGMTGELFF
TRBV9	few	TRBD1	TRBJ1-2	TGTGCCAGCAGCGCCGGGACAGGACATTATGGCCACACCTTC	CASSAGTGHYGHTF